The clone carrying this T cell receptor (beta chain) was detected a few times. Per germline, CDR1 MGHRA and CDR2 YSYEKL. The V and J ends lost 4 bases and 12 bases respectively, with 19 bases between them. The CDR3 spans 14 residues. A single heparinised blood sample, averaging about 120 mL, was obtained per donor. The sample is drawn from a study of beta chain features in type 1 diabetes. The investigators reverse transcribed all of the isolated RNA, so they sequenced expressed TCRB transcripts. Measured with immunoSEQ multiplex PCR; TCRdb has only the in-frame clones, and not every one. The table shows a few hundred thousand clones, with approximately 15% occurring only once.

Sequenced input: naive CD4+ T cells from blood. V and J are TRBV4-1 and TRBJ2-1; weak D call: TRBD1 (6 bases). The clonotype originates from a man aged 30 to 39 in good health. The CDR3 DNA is TGCGCCAGCAGCCCATCGTTTTCTGAGACAGGGCAGTTCTTC. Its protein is CASSPSFSETGQFF.